This T cell receptor beta chain originates from a study of technical replicates of blood from several donors. Here immunoSEQ multiplex PCR was the method, and the copy in TCRdb shows in-frame clones only, minus some. The profile shows 60,000 to 85,000 clones, roughly 92% of them singletons. Germline lookup yields CDR1 ENHRY and CDR2 SYGVKD. After removal of 0 bases from V and 7 bases from J, the junction contained 5 bases not matched to a gene. The CDR3 has 16 amino acids. The sequence derives from a human donor in good health. The V and J genes are TRBV10-3 and TRBJ2-1, with 11 positions matching TRBD2. What was sequenced was T cells isolated from PBMCs. The CDR3 region is CAISESLAGGGNEQFF. In DNA, the CDR3 is TGTGCCATCAGTGAGTCCCTAGCGGGAGGCGGGAATGAGCAGTTCTTC.